What follows are 21 T cell receptor beta chains derived from one specimen sequenced in a study of CD8+CD57+ T cells in acquired aplastic anemia. Whoever was chosen for sequencing had shown CD8+CD57+ cell expansion by flow cytometry. Using genomic DNA as the template, TCR beta VDJ and CDR3 profiling was carried out. MiXCR, applied by TCRdb to the reads, yields one record per CDR3 protein. The sample has around 200,000 distinct CDR3 sequences; 45% to 60% are singletons. The sample taken for sequencing was sorted CD4+, CD8+, or CD8+CD57+ T cells (not recorded which) from PBMCs. The receptors here all came from a human donor with aplastic anemia.

This clonotype was observed many times. This rearrangement joins TRBV7-9 to TRBJ2-7; 12 nucleotides agree with TRBD2. The CDR3 has 15 residues. V trimming: 5 bases; J trimming: 4 bases; junction bases outside the gene matches: 6. Germline V CDR1 and CDR2: SEHNR, FQNEAQ (reference sequence). CDR3 sequence reads: CASSQGLAGPYEQYF. In nucleotides, the CDR3 is TGTGCCAGCAGCCAGGGACTAGCGGGTCCATACGAGCAGTACTTC. Full variable domain (rest looked up from reference TRBV7-9 and TRBJ2-7): DTGVSQNPRHKITKRGQNVTFRCDPISEHNRLYWYRQTLGQGPEFLTYFQNEAQLEKSRLLSDRFSAERPKGSFSTLEIQRTEQGDSAMYLCASSQGLAGPYEQYFGPGTRLTVT.

This clonotype was found once. V gene TRBV5-1 combines with J gene TRBJ2-6, with D perhaps TRBD2 (5 bases). Germline V lookup: CDR1 SGHRS, CDR2 YFSETQ. V was trimmed by 0 bases and J by 1 base, leaving 14 bases between them. The CDR3 is 18 residues long. The CDR3 DNA reads TGCGCCAGCAGCTTGGGGACCGCTTGGAGGTCTGGGGCCAACGTCCTGACTTTC. It specifies CASSLGTAWRSGANVLTF.

This clonotype was found many times. The rearrangement joins TRBV2 to TRBJ1-6, with a tentative D call TRBD1 (6 bases). The CDR3 runs 20 residues. Trimming stripped 1 base from V and 0 bases from J, with 19 bases between. The germline gives CDR1 SNHLY, CDR2 FYNNEI. CDR3 coding DNA: TGTGCCAGCAGTGAAGTTTACTTGGGGGCCGGGGACTCCTATAATTCACCCCTCCACTTT. Translating gives CASSEVYLGAGDSYNSPLHF. Combining the CDR3 with reference TRBV2 and TRBJ1-6 gives the whole variable domain EPEVTQTPSHQVTQMGQEVILRCVPISNHLYFYWYRQILGQKVEFLVSFYNNEISEKSEIFDDQFSVERPDGSNFTLKIRSTKLEDSAMYFCASSEVYLGAGDSYNSPLHFGNGTRLTVT.

The chain carries TRBV19 and TRBJ1-2; the D gene is possibly TRBD1 (6 bases). This CDR3 is 13 amino acids long. Trimming took 5 bases from V and 4 from J, leaving 11 bases between them. In germline, CDR1 is LNHDA, CDR2 SQIVND (reference sequence). This chain's CDR3 is CASSPEGVYGYTF. The CDR3 DNA sequence: TGTGCCAGTAGTCCCGAGGGGGTCTATGGCTACACCTTC.

The genes are TRBV2 and TRBJ2-1; maybe TRBD2 (6 bases). CDR3 length: 14 residues. Germline loops: CDR1 SNHLY, CDR2 FYNNEI. V was trimmed by 6 bases and J by 12 bases, leaving 21 bases between them. The DNA for the CDR3 is TGTGCCAGCAGCGAGAGGGGACTCACAGATACGCAGTTCTTC. Amino acid sequence: CASSERGLTDTQFF.

This clonotype occurred many times. The rearrangement joins TRBV20-1 to TRBJ2-1; 10 bases align to TRBD1. The CDR3 extends over 13 amino acids. Germline V gene data show CDR1 as DFQATT and CDR2 as SNEGSKA (reference sequence). Trimming removed 6 bases from V and 2 bases from J; junction bases left unmatched: 1. CDR3 sequence reads: CSADRGAYNEQFF. In DNA, the CDR3 is TGCAGTGCGGACAGGGGGGCCTACAATGAGCAGTTCTTC.

CDR3 residues: CASSHGTRGTEAFF. The CDR3 bases are TGCGCCAGCAGCCACGGTACACGGGGCACTGAAGCTTTCTTT. The rearrangement joins TRBV5-1 to TRBJ1-1; D uncertain. V was shortened by 4 bases and J by 4 bases, with 14 bases between the two germline ends. CDR1 and CDR2 (germline): SGHRS, YFSETQ. The CDR3 runs to 14 residues.

The rearrangement joins TRBV7-9 to TRBJ1-2; D is possibly TRBD1 (5 bases). The CDR3 has 14 amino acids. V lost 2 bases and J lost 2, with 9 bases in between. Germline V CDR1 and CDR2: SEHNR, FQNEAQ (reference sequence). The DNA for the CDR3 is TGTGCCAGCAGCTTAAAGGGGAAGAACTATGGCTACACCTTC. Its translation: CASSLKGKNYGYTF.

This chain uses TRBV5-1 with TRBJ2-7; TRBD2 matches at 9 bases. Trimming removed 7 bases from V and 5 bases from J; junction bases left unmatched: 13. CDR3 size: 15 residues. Looked up from germline, CDR1 is SGHRS and CDR2 is YFSETQ. For the CDR3, the DNA is TGCGCCAGCGCGGACCCGGGACTAGCTGACGACGAGCAGTACTTC. Translating it yields CASADPGLADDEQYF.

The chain couples TRBV10-3 to TRBJ1-2, with TRBD1 matching over 9 bases. The CDR3 loop spans 17 amino acids. V dropped 6 bases and J dropped 3; count of bases not matched to a gene: 14. Germline CDR1 reads ENHRY; CDR2 reads SYGVKD. CDR3 nucleotides: TGTGCCATCAGAGGGGCACAGGGGGCTTCTCCAGACTATGGCTACACCTTC. Translating it yields CAIRGAQGASPDYGYTF.

The chain carries TRBV3-1 and TRBJ1-4, with D possibly being TRBD1 (5 bases). V shed 3 bases and J shed 7 bases, with 12 bases lying between them. The CDR3 is made up of 14 amino acids. Germline CDR1 is LGHDT and CDR2 is YNNKEL (reference sequence). As DNA, the CDR3 is TGTGCCAGCAGCCACAGGGCGGCCAGTGAAAAACTGTTTTTT. This encodes CASSHRAASEKLFF.

This clonotype has a handful of counts. The J gene is TRBJ2-5, the V gene TRBV10-1; D gene uncertain. Between the trimmed V and J ends, which lost 0 bases and 1 base, there was a span of 9 bases. The CDR3 is 15 amino acids. CDR1 and CDR2 from the germline V gene are WNHNN and SYGVQD (reference sequence). CDR3 bases: TGCGCCAGCAGTGAGTCAATGTTTGCCCAAGAGACCCAGTACTTC. This translates into CASSESMFAQETQYF.

This sequence joins TRBV7-8 and TRBJ2-5; D is unclear. The CDR3 runs 14 residues. Trimming took 0 bases from V and 5 from J, leaving 10 bases between them. Germline V gives CDR1 SGHVS, CDR2 FQNEAQ. DNA for the CDR3: TGTGCCAGCAGCTTAGCGGAGCGATCCGAGACCCAGTACTTC. Translating gives CASSLAERSETQYF.

CDR3 residues: CASSGGVTEAFF. DNA of the CDR3: TGTGCCAGCAGTGGAGGGGTAACTGAAGCTTTCTTT. The rearrangement uses TRBV25-1 and TRBJ1-1; possible D gene TRBD1, 5 bases. V lost 4 bases, J lost 5 bases, and 8 bases lay in between. Germline CDR1 and CDR2: MGHDK and SYGVNS. The CDR3 sequence is 12 residues long.

The rearrangement uses TRBV7-9 and TRBJ1-3; a possible D gene is TRBD1 (5 bases). Looked up from germline, CDR1 is SEHNR and CDR2 is FQNEAQ (reference sequence). The V end lost 2 bases, the J end lost 8 bases, and 13 bases lay between the germline ends. The CDR3 has 14 amino acids. This CDR3 is CASSLRVGADTIYF. The CDR3 DNA reads TGTGCCAGCAGCTTAAGGGTTGGGGCTGACACCATATATTTT.

This clonotype is labeled large. The DNA of the CDR3 is TGTGCCAGCATCAGACAGGGGGCGGCTTCACCCCTCCACTTT. It translates to CASIRQGAASPLHF. This sequence joins TRBV6-1 and TRBJ1-6, with TRBD1 identical over 10 bases. CDR1 MNHNS and CDR2 SASEGT come from the germline V gene. Losses at the gene ends were 7 bases for V and 9 bases for J; bases not matched to a gene: 6. The CDR3 runs to 14 residues.

The rearrangement joins TRBV11-2 to TRBJ2-7; 7 bases map to TRBD1. The CDR3 consists of 16 residues. V gave up 4 bases and J gave up 9 bases; unmatched junction bases: 18. Germline V gene data show CDR1 as SGHAT and CDR2 as FQNNGV. The CDR3 DNA sequence: TGTGCCAGCAGCTCCTCTTTCGGTGGCGGACAGGCCAGGCAGTACTTC. Translating gives CASSSSFGGGQARQYF.

With regard to this clonotype: Given a much more abundant clone one base away, this may be a read error. The V gene is TRBV6-1, the J gene TRBJ1-2, with D possibly matching TRBD1 (6 bases). The germline V gene has CDR1 MNHNS and CDR2 SASEGT. The CDR3 extends over 13 amino acids. The DNA of the CDR3 is TGTGCCAGCAGTGAAATCAGGGGCTATGGCCACACCTTC. Protein sequence: CASSEIRGYGHTF.

The V gene is TRBV5-1, the J gene TRBJ1-4; 8 nucleotides match TRBD1. The J segment lost 8 bases and the V segment lost 4 bases, leaving 10 bases of the junction unmatched. This CDR3 contains 15 residues. Germline V CDR1 and CDR2: SGHRS, YFSETQ. The CDR3 DNA sequence: TGCGCCAGCAGCCTGATACAGGGGGAAGGGGAAAAACTGTTTTTT. This translates into CASSLIQGEGEKLFF. Drawing the rest from reference TRBV5-1 and TRBJ1-4, the complete variable domain is KAGVTQTPRYLIKTRGQQVTLSCSPISGHRSVSWYQQTPGQGLQFLFEYFSETQRNKGNFPGRFSGRQFSNSRSEMNVSTLELGDSALYLCASSLIQGEGEKLFFGSGTQLSVL.

This clonotype was seen many times. This chain links TRBV2 with TRBJ2-3; D gene ambiguous. This CDR3 region has 13 residues. Germline V gene sequence: CDR1 SNHLY, CDR2 FYNNEI. Trimming removed 8 bases at V and 2 bases at J, with 11 bases between. The CDR3 nucleotides read TGTGCCAGCGCTAGGGAAGTCACAGATACGCAGTATTTT. It translates to CASAREVTDTQYF.

Note on this clonotype: No conserved phenylalanine or tryptophan ends this CDR3, so it is likely a read error. The rearrangement uses TRBV5-1 and TRBJ2-5; weak D call: TRBD2 (6 bases). The CDR3 length is 15 residues. V was shortened by 4 bases and J by 2 bases, with 15 bases between the two germline ends. The germline V gene has CDR1 SGHRS and CDR2 YFSETQ. CDR3 DNA sequence: TGCGCCAGCAGCAGTGGCTTTCGGGGGCAAGAGACCCAGTACCTC. This encodes CASSSGFRGQETQYL.